The present T cell receptor (beta chain) was sequenced within a study of cytomegalovirus exposure and HLA in healthy donors. As regards this clone: Its matching antigen is unknown.

CDR1 is SEHNR and CDR2 is FQNEAQ in the germline V gene (reference sequence). The CDR3 consists of 13 residues. The ends were cut back, 4 bases at V and 3 bases at J, with 10 bases in the middle. It was with 60 Vbeta and 13 Jbeta primers that the PCR ran. Sequencing used immunoSEQ multiplex PCR; TCRdb keeps in-frame clones, though not all of them. In the table there are fewer than 250,000 clones, approximately 87% of which are singletons. Study results and caveats: The investigators catalogued about 170 TCR beta chains as cytomegalovirus-associated. Reported results showed that the classifier diagnosed cytomegalovirus status with high specificity and sensitivity. Further analysis, carried out later, found HLA-associated TCR beta chains more clonally expanded than equally common other chains. Some highly shared sequence variants likely arose as a pipeline artifact.

Sequencing used PBMCs. This receptor was taken from a man younger than 45 in good health and CMV-seronegative. V gene TRBV7-9 combines with J gene TRBJ2-7; a possible D gene is TRBD1 (6 bases). CDR3 region: CASSYGQNYEQYF. The CDR3 nucleotides read TGTGCCAGCAGCTACGGACAGAACTACGAGCAGTACTTC. The variable domain in full, with the rest retrieved from reference TRBV7-9 and TRBJ2-7, is DTGVSQNPRHKITKRGQNVTFRCDPISEHNRLYWYRQTLGQGPEFLTYFQNEAQLEKSRLLSDRFSAERPKGSFSTLEIQRTEQGDSAMYLCASSYGQNYEQYFGPGTRLTVT.